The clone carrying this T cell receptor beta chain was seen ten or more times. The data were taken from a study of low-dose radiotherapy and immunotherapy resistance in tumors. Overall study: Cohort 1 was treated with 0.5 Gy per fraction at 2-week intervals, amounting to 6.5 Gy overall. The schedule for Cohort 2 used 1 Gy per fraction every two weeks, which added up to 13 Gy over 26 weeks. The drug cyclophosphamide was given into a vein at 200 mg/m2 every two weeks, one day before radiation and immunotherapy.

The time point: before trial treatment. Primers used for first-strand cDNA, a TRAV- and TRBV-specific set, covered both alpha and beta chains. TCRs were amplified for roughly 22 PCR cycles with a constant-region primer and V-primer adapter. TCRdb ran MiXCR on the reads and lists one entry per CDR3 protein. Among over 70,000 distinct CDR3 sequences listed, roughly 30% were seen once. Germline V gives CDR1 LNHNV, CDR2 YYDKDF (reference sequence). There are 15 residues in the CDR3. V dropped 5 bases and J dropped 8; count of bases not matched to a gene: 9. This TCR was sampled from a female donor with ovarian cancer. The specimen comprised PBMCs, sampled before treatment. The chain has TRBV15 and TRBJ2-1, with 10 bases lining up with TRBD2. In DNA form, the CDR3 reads TGTGCCACCAGCGTCGCCGCTAGCGGGGGTGATGAGCAGTTCTTC. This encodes CATSVAASGGDEQFF. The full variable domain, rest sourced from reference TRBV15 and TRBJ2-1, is DAMVIQNPRYQVTQFGKPVTLSCSQTLNHNVMYWYQQKSSQAPKLLFHYYDKDFNNEADTPDNFQSRRPNTSFCFLDIRSPGLGDTAMYLCATSVAASGGDEQFFGPGTRLTVL.